This T cell receptor (beta chain) was observed in a study (dated by TCRdb to about 2022). Study-wide conclusions, independent of this receptor: Further investigation, including longitudinal sampling and assessment of a control group, is stated by the authors to be required.

Survey-level sequencing on the immunoSEQ platform was used to profile the TCR beta chain repertoires. Per the source publication's procedure: Repertoire diversity was quantified as the inverse Simpson index, and CDR3 amino acid length spectratypes and V-J pairing frequencies were compared. Clonotypes specific to SARS-CoV-2, CMV, influenza A and EBV were annotated by matching TCR beta CDR3 sequences against VDJdb. TCRdb obtained this table from immuneACCESS and retained in-frame rearrangements with V and J assigned. These tables miss some clones; where compared with another copy, unresolved V genes account for less than half of the shortfall, and the remainder is unexplained. From that table come the V and J calls and clone size; the DNA was used to work out D and trimming. The table for this sample lists under 90,000 clones; over 85% of them were counted only once. The ten largest clonotypes hold approximately 4.4% of the sample.

Worth noting for this clone: Its antigen is unknown. Per-base quality was not reported, and no clone a single base away is much larger than it.

PBMCs were isolated from peripheral blood, and genomic DNA from unsorted PBMCs was used for TCR beta sequencing. From its cysteine to its phenylalanine, the CDR3 spans 13 amino acids. Only the CDR3 region is kept as DNA, spanning 39 bases read in frame from base 1. The V and J ends are trimmed by 10 bases and 7 bases, leaving 17 bases between them. CDR1 and CDR2 are drawn from the germline V gene (reference sequence): LNHDA, SQIVND. What was sequenced was PBMCs. This receptor was taken from a man aged 40-49 years with rheumatoid arthritis. In this chain, TRBV19 is recombined with TRBJ2-1; the D gene remains uncertain. The sequence in DNA is TGTGCCACTTCGGGTAGTCTTATGAATGAGCAGTTCTTC. It specifies CATSGSLMNEQFF.